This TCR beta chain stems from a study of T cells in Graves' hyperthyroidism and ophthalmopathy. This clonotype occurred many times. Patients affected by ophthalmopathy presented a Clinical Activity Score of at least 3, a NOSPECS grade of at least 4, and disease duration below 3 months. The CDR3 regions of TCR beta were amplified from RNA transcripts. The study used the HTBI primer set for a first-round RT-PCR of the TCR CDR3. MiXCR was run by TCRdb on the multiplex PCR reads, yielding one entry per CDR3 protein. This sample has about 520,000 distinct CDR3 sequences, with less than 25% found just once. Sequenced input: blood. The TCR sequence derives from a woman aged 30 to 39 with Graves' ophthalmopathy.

In nucleotides, the CDR3 is TGTGCCAGCAGCGTAGGAGGCGGCAGGGGTTACGAGACCCAGTACTTC. This translates into CASSVGGGRGYETQYF. This rearrangement joins TRBV9 to TRBJ2-5; possibly TRBD1 for D (6 bases). The CDR3 has 16 residues. The germline V gene has CDR1 SGDLS and CDR2 YYNGEE. Trimming left V 0 bases short and J 5 bases short, with 17 bases between.